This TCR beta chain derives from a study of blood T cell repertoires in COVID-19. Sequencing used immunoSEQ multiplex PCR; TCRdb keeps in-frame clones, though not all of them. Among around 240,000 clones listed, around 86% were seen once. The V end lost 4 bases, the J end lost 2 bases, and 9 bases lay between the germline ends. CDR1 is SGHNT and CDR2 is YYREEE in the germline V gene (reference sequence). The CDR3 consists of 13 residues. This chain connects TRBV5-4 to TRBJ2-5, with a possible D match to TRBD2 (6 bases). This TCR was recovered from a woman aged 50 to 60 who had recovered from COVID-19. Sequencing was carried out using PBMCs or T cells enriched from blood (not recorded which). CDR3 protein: CASSGTPQETQYF. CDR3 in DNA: TGTGCCAGCAGCGGGACTCCGCAAGAGACCCAGTACTTC.